The TCR beta chain described here comes from a study of OX40 agonist ivuxolimab in advanced cancers. This clone was counted between two and nine times. Its antigen is unidentified. Overall study findings and caveats: The authors also found low normalized T-cell clonal expansion in some nonresponders.

CDR3 length: 16 residues. The V gene lost 3 bases and the J gene lost 7 bases, with 24 bases spanning the gap. Germline CDR1 reads GTSNPN; CDR2 reads SVGIG (reference sequence). Method: immunoSEQ multiplex PCR; TCRdb's copy keeps in-frame clones and lacks some. This repertoire shows some 77,000 clones, around 83% found once; its top ten account for 0.76%. This clonotype was sampled from an adult with an advanced solid tumor such as melanoma, head and neck, liver or kidney cancer. The sequenced sample was CD4+ or CD8+ T cells sorted from blood, obtained in a trial of the OX40 agonist ivuxolimab. This rearrangement joins TRBV30 to TRBJ1-2; D gene unclear. CDR3 in DNA: TGTGCCTGGAGCCCCCGGAATACAGCCAGCCTACGTGGCTACACCTTC. Translating it yields CAWSPRNTASLRGYTF.